This entry lists 16 T cell receptor beta chains sequenced from one sample in a study of CD8+CD57+ T cells in acquired aplastic anemia. Previously, flow cytometry had revealed CD8+CD57+ cell expansion in the patients chosen for sequencing. For CDR3 and TCR beta VDJ profiling, genomic DNA was the template used. One entry per CDR3 protein results from TCRdb running MiXCR on the reads. Of around 430,000 distinct CDR3 sequences listed, about a third are singletons. The sequencing input was sorted CD4+, CD8+, or CD8+CD57+ T cells (not recorded which) from PBMCs. Every receptor here comes from a human donor with aplastic anemia.

This clonotype was counted only a few times. The gene calls are TRBV11-2 and TRBJ1-2; D possibly corresponds to TRBD1 (6 bases). V lost 5 bases, J lost 0 bases, and 19 bases lay in between. Germline-derived CDR1 and CDR2 are SGHAT and FQNNGV. This CDR3 spans 17 amino acids. The CDR3 loop reads CASSRWIGGAANYGYTF. The DNA of the CDR3 is TGTGCCAGCAGCCGCTGGATTGGGGGGGCAGCTAACTATGGCTACACCTTC.

This clonotype was counted a few times. Written as DNA, the CDR3 is TGTGCCAGCAGCTTACGGGGACAGGGCAATAGCAATCAGCCCCAGCATTTT. This encodes CASSLRGQGNSNQPQHF. This chain uses TRBV5-4 with TRBJ1-5, with 9 bases lining up with TRBD1. The germline CDR1 and CDR2 sequences are SGHNT and YYREEE (reference sequence). After removal of 2 bases from V and 0 bases from J, the junction contained 6 bases not matched to a gene. There are 17 residues in the CDR3. The whole variable domain, remainder taken from reference TRBV5-4 and TRBJ1-5, is ETGVTQSPTHLIKTRGQQVTLRCSSQSGHNTVSWYQQALGQGPQFIFQYYREEENGRGNFPPRFSGLQFPNYSSELNVNALELDDSALYLCASSLRGQGNSNQPQHFGDGTRLSIL.

In this sample, this clonotype turned up a few times. The J gene is TRBJ2-1, the V gene TRBV7-3, with 9 bases fitting TRBD1. The CDR3 spans 15 residues. Losses at the gene ends were 6 bases for V and 4 bases for J; bases not matched to a gene: 7. Germline-derived CDR1 and CDR2 are SGHTA and FQGTGA. The CDR3, as DNA: TGTGCCAGCAGTCCAACAGGGGGCCCGTACAATGAGCAGTTCTTC. Protein product: CASSPTGGPYNEQFF.

This clonotype has more than one count but fewer than ten. The rearrangement links TRBV30 to TRBJ1-5; tentative D call: TRBD1 (6 bases). Between the trimmed V and J ends, which lost 2 bases and 4 bases, there was a span of 12 bases. The CDR3 is 14 amino acids. Germline V gene data show CDR1 as GTSNPN and CDR2 as SVGIG (reference sequence). The CDR3 is CAWSFGTINQPQHF. For the CDR3, the DNA is TGTGCCTGGAGTTTCGGGACAATAAATCAGCCCCAGCATTTT.

This clonotype has only a few counts. A read error may produce the germline difference seen at one junction end. V usage is TRBV10-3 and J usage is TRBJ1-1; D gene uncertain. CDR1 is ENHRY, CDR2 SYGVKD, per germline. The CDR3 length is 15 residues. The chain's CDR3 is CASSEVPVGGTEAFF. In nucleotides, the CDR3 is TGTGCCAGCAGTGAAGTCCCCGTTGGTGGCACTGAAGCTTTCTTT.

The chain links TRBV20-1 to TRBJ1-5, with 7 positions matching TRBD1. The CDR3 length is 14 residues. The V gene end was trimmed by 6 bases and the J gene end by 3 bases; junction bases not matched to a gene: 8. Germline values: CDR1 DFQATT, CDR2 SNEGSKA (reference sequence). This chain's CDR3 is CSAWSDRDNQPQHF. In DNA, the CDR3 is TGCAGTGCCTGGAGTGACAGGGACAATCAGCCCCAGCATTTT.

The sample holds a few counts of this clonotype. The rearrangement links TRBV12-3 or TRBV12-4 to TRBJ2-3, with D tentatively TRBD1 or TRBD2 (5 bases each). Between the trimmed V and J ends, which lost 8 bases and 2 bases, there was a span of 14 bases. The CDR3 extends over 14 amino acids. Here the CDR3 DNA reads TGTGCCAGCTGCTGGGACGGACCCACAGATACGCAGTATTTT. Translating gives CASCWDGPTDTQYF.

This clonotype was picked up many times. This chain links TRBV7-9 with TRBJ2-7, with 9 bases fitting TRBD1. The CDR3 spans 14 residues. Germline V CDR1 and CDR2: SEHNR, FQNEAQ (reference sequence). V was pared by 5 bases and J by 5 bases, with 7 bases of the junction left unmatched. The CDR3 sequence: CASSPGQGRHEQYF. The CDR3 coding sequence is TGTGCCAGCAGCCCCGGACAGGGGAGACACGAGCAGTACTTC. Looking up the rest from reference TRBV7-9 and TRBJ2-7 gives the full variable domain: DTGVSQNPRHKITKRGQNVTFRCDPISEHNRLYWYRQTLGQGPEFLTYFQNEAQLEKSRLLSDRFSAERPKGSFSTLEIQRTEQGDSAMYLCASSPGQGRHEQYFGPGTRLTVT.

This clonotype appeared once. The gene calls are TRBV7-9 and TRBJ2-5; no definite D call. This CDR3 contains 13 residues. V gave up 6 bases and J gave up 0 bases, with 8 bases separating them. Germline-derived CDR1 and CDR2 are SEHNR and FQNEAQ (reference sequence). In DNA form, the CDR3 reads TGTGCCAGCAGTTTATCCTACCAAGAGACCCAGTACTTC. It is translated as CASSLSYQETQYF.

This clonotype was counted between two and nine times. The rearrangement joins TRBV6-1 to TRBJ1-5; D is unresolved. The CDR3 has 14 residues. Germline V gives CDR1 MNHNS, CDR2 SASEGT. The V end lost 0 bases, the J end lost 3 bases, and 6 bases lay between the germline ends. The CDR3 here is CASSEAGFNQPQHF. In DNA form, the CDR3 reads TGTGCCAGCAGTGAAGCAGGATTCAATCAGCCCCAGCATTTT.

About this clonotype itself: At one of its ends the junction is not consistent with the germline gene, which may arise from a read error. The chain uses TRBV10-3 and TRBJ1-1; no reliable D call. The CDR3 runs to 13 residues. Germline V gene sequence: CDR1 ENHRY, CDR2 SYGVKD. CDR3 region: CAIGDNLNTEAFF. Written as DNA, the CDR3 is TGTGCCATCGGTGACAATTTGAACACTGAAGCTTTCTTT.

This clonotype was counted between two and nine times. The CDR3 region has the DNA TGCAGTGCTAGATGGCCAGGCACAGATACGCAGTATTTT. Protein sequence: CSARWPGTDTQYF. The chain couples TRBV20-1 to TRBJ2-3; no clear D gene. The germline V gene has CDR1 DFQATT and CDR2 SNEGSKA (reference sequence). The CDR3 sequence is 13 residues long. The V end lost 2 bases, the J end lost 1 base, and 7 bases lay between the germline ends.

The gene calls are TRBV30 and TRBJ1-1; tentative D call: TRBD1 (6 bases). Trimming pared 4 bases from V and 4 bases from J, leaving 13 bases between. This CDR3 comprises 13 residues. The V gene's germline CDR1 is GTSNPN and CDR2 SVGIG (reference sequence). The CDR3 spells CAWTLQGSTEAFF. Here the CDR3 DNA reads TGTGCCTGGACCCTACAGGGCTCCACTGAAGCTTTCTTT.

The chain uses TRBV2 and TRBJ2-1; 12 nucleotides align to TRBD2. V dropped 6 bases and J dropped 7; count of bases not matched to a gene: 10. This CDR3 comprises 16 residues. CDR1 SNHLY and CDR2 FYNNEI come from the germline V gene. Here the CDR3 reads CASRGTSGRMGNEQFF. In DNA form, the CDR3 reads TGTGCCAGCAGGGGTACTAGCGGGAGGATGGGGAATGAGCAGTTCTTC.

In its sample, this clonotype was seen a few times. The gene calls are TRBV13 and TRBJ1-1; weak D call: TRBD1 (6 bases). The germline V and J ends were trimmed by 1 base and 2 bases, with 8 bases remaining between them. Germline values: CDR1 PRHDT, CDR2 FYEKMQ (reference sequence). The CDR3 sequence is 14 residues long. The CDR3 region has the DNA TGTGCCAGCAGCTTAGAGGGGGAAAACACTGAAGCTTTCTTT. Translating it yields CASSLEGENTEAFF.

The chain joins TRBV25-1 to TRBJ2-5, with 12 bases identical to TRBD2. From germline, CDR1 is MGHDK and CDR2 SYGVNS. The trim removed 0 bases at V and 2 bases at J, leaving 7 bases unmatched. CDR3 length: 18 amino acids. The CDR3: CASSEYRLAGGPQETQYF. The DNA of the CDR3 is TGTGCCAGCAGTGAATATCGGCTAGCGGGGGGGCCTCAAGAGACCCAGTACTTC.